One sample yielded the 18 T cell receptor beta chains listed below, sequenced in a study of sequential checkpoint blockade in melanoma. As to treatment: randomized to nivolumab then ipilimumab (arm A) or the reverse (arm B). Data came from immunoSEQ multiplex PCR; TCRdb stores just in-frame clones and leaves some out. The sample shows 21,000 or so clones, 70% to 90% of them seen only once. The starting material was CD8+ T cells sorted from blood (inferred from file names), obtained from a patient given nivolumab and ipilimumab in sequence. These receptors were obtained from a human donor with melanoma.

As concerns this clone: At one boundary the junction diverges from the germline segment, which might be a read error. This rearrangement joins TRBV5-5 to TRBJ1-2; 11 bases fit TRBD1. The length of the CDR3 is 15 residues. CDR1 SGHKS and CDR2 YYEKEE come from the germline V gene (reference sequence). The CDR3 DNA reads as TGCGCCAGCAGCCACGGACAGGGGGCGACCTATGGCTACACCTTC. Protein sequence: CASSHGQGATYGYTF.

CDR3 sequence (DNA): TGTGCCAGTAGTTGGACAGGGAGCCACTCTAACTATGGCTACACCTTC. Amino acids: CASSWTGSHSNYGYTF. The rearrangement links TRBV9 to TRBJ1-2; 8 bases are shared with TRBD1. J was trimmed by 0 bases and V by 8 bases; bases with no gene match: 12. CDR3 length: 16 amino acids. CDR1 SGDLS and CDR2 YYNGEE come from the germline V gene.

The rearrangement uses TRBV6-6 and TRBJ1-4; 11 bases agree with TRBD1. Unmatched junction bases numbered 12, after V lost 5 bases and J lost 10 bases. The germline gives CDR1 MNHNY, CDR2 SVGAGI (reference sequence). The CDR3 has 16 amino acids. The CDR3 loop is CASSPLRGTGGPKLFF. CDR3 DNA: TGTGCCAGCAGTCCCCTGAGAGGGACAGGGGGTCCAAAACTGTTTTTT.

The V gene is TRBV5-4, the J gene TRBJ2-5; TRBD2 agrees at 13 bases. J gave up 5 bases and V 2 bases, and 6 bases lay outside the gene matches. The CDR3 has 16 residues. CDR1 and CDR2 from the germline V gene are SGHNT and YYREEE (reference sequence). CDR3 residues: CASSFITSGRGETQYF. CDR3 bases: TGTGCCAGCAGCTTCATTACTAGCGGGAGGGGGGAGACCCAGTACTTC.

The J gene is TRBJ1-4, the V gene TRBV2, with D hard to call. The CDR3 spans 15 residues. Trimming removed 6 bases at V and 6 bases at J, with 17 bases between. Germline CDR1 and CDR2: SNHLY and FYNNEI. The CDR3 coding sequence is TGTGCCAGCAGCCCGGGCCCCGCGGGGTATGAAAAACTGTTTTTT. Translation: CASSPGPAGYEKLFF.

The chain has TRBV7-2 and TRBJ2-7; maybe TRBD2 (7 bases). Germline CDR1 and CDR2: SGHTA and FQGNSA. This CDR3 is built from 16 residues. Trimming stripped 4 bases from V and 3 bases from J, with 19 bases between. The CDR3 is CASSSWEGGGGYEQYF. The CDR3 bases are TGTGCCAGCAGCTCATGGGAGGGGGGCGGTGGCTACGAGCAGTACTTC.

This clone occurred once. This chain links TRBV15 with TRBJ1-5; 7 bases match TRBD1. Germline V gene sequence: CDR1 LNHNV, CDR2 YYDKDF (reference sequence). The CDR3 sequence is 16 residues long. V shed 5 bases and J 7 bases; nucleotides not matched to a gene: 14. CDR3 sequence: CATSPRRGPGDQPQHF. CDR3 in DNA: TGTGCCACCAGCCCCCGGAGGGGGCCCGGAGACCAGCCCCAGCATTTT.

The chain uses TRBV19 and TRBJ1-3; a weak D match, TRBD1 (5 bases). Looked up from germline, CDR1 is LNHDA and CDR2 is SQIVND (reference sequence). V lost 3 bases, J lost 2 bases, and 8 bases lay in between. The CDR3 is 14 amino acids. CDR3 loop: CASSIWGTGNTIYF. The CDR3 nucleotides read TGTGCCAGTAGTATCTGGGGCACTGGAAACACCATATATTTT.

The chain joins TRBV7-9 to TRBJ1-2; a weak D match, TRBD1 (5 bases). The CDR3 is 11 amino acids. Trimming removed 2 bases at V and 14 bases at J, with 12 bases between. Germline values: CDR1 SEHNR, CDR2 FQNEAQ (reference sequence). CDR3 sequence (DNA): TGTGCCAGCAGCTTATATAGGGACTCGACCTTC. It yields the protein CASSLYRDSTF.

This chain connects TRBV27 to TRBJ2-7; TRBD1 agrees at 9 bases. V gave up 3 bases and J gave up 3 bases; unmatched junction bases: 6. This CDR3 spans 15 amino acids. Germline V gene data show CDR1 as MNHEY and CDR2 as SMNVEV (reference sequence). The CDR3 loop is CASSLRHRGLYEQYF. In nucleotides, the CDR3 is TGTGCCAGCAGTTTGAGGCACAGGGGGCTCTACGAGCAGTACTTC.

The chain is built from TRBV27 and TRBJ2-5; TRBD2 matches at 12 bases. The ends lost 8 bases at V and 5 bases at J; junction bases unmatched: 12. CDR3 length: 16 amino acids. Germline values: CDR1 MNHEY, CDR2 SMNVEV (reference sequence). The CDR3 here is CASGLPLAGGWETQYF. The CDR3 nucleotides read TGTGCCAGCGGCCTTCCACTAGCGGGGGGATGGGAGACCCAGTACTTC.

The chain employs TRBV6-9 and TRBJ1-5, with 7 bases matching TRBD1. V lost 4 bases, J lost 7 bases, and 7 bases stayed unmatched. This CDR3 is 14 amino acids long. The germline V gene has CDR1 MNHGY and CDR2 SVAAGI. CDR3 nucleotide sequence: TGTGCCAGCAGTTCGCGGGCAGGGGGACAGCCCCAGCATTTT. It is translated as CASSSRAGGQPQHF.

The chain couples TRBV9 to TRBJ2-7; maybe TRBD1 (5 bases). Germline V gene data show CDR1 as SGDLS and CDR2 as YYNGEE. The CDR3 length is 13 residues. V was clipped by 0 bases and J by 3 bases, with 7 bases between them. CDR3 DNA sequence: TGTGCCAGCAGCGTAGGACAGAACTACGAGCAGTACTTC. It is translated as CASSVGQNYEQYF. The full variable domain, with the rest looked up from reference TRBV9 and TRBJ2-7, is DSGVTQTPKHLITATGQRVTLRCSPRSGDLSVYWYQQSLDQGLQFLIQYYNGEERAKGNILERFSAQQFPDLHSELNLSSLELGDSALYFCASSVGQNYEQYFGPGTRLTVT.

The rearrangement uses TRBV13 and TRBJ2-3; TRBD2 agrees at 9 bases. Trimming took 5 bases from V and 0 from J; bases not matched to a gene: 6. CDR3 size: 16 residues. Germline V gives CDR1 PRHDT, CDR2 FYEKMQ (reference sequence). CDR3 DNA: TGTGCCAGCAGCGGCCGACTAGCGGCAAGCACAGATACGCAGTATTTT. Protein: CASSGRLAASTDTQYF.

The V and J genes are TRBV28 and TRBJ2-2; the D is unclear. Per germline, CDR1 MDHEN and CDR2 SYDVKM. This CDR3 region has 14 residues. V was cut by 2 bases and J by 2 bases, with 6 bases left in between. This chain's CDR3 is CASSLTVNTGELFF. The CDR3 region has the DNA TGTGCCAGCAGTTTAACAGTAAACACCGGGGAGCTGTTTTTT.

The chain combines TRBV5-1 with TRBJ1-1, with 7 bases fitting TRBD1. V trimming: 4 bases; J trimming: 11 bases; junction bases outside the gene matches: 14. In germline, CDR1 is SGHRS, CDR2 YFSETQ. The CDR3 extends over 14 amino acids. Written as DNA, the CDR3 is TGCGCCAGCAGCGTCCGGACAGGTCCCTATGACGCTTTCTTT. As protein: CASSVRTGPYDAFF.

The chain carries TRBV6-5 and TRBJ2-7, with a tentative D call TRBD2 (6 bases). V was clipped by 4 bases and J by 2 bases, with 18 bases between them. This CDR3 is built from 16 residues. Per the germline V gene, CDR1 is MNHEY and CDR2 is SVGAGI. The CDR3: CASSLPRSGGPYEQYF. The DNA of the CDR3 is TGTGCCAGCAGTTTACCGCGTAGCGGCGGGCCCTACGAGCAGTACTTC.

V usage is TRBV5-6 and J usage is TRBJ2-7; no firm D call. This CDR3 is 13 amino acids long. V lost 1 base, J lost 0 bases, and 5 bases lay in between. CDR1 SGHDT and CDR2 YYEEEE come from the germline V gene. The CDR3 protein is CASSLWSSYEQYF. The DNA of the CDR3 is TGTGCCAGCAGCTTGTGGAGCTCCTACGAGCAGTACTTC.